Presented here are 3 T cell receptor beta chains from one specimen sequenced in a study of T cells in Graves' hyperthyroidism and ophthalmopathy. The CDR3 regions of TCR beta were amplified from RNA transcripts. The study used the HTBI primer set for a first-round RT-PCR of the TCR CDR3. Using its own MiXCR run on the multiplex PCR reads, TCRdb lists one record per CDR3 protein. Of under 450,000 distinct CDR3 sequences listed, 15% to 19% were seen once; the top ten hold less than 15%. What was sequenced was blood. These receptors were taken from a young woman with Graves' hyperthyroidism.

This clonotype was found many times. This rearrangement joins TRBV25-1 to TRBJ2-5; 11 bases match TRBD2. The CDR3 totals 18 residues. V was pared by 1 base and J by 1 base, with 8 bases of the junction left unmatched. The germline V gene encodes CDR1 MGHDK and CDR2 SYGVNS. The CDR3 coding sequence is TGTGCCAGCAGTGAATTCGGGCTAGCGGGAGGCTTCCAAGAGACCCAGTACTTC. It codes for CASSEFGLAGGFQETQYF.

This clonotype was detected ten times or more. V gene TRBV20-1 combines with J gene TRBJ2-7; D gene unclear. The ends were cut back, 3 bases at V and 2 bases at J, with 11 bases in the middle. The CDR3 covers 13 residues. Germline V CDR1 and CDR2: DFQATT, SNEGSKA (reference sequence). CDR3 in DNA: TGCAGTGCTAGTCGTGACGCGCCCTACGAGCAGTACTTC. It yields the protein CSASRDAPYEQYF.

Only a few counts were recorded for this clonotype. The chain recombines TRBV18 with TRBJ2-2, with 7 bases fitting TRBD1. This CDR3 has 15 amino acids. CDR1 and CDR2 (germline): KGHSH, LQKENI. V trimming: 5 bases; J trimming: 4 bases; junction bases outside the gene matches: 7. CDR3 nucleotide sequence: TGTGCCAGCTCAGAGGGACAGACGACCACCGGGGAGCTGTTTTTT. This sequence encodes CASSEGQTTTGELFF.